These 14 T cell receptor beta chains share one sample of origin, sequenced in a study of regulatory T cells in long-lasting Graves disease. According to the study, TCR beta libraries were built with iRepertoire HTBI primers and CDR3-region Arm-PCR. TCRdb ran MiXCR on the multiplex PCR reads and lists one entry per CDR3 protein. The sample yields some 200,000 distinct CDR3 sequences, 15% to 20% seen once. Time point in this sample: newly diagnosed GD, antithyroid drugs for less than 3 months. PBMC RNA was the source of the TCR library. These data were also filed under a second study, of T cells in Graves' hyperthyroidism and ophthalmopathy.

Sample: peripheral blood mononuclear cells (PBMCs), taken at new diagnosis, from a patient treated with antithyroid drugs. These TCRs come from a woman aged 25 to 39 with Graves disease.

At least ten counts were recorded for this clonotype. V and J are TRBV6-2 or TRBV6-3 and TRBJ1-5, with no clear D. Germline V lookup: CDR1 MNHEY, CDR2 SVGEGT. Trimming took off 10 bases at V and 6 bases at J, with 13 bases between the two ends. The CDR3 has 12 amino acids. The CDR3 bases are TGTGCCACCTCTATGGGGTTTCAGCCCCAGCATTTT. It codes for CATSMGFQPQHF.

This clonotype turned up a few times. This chain joins TRBV30 and TRBJ2-3; 9 bases match TRBD2. CDR1 and CDR2 from the germline V gene are GTSNPN and SVGIG (reference sequence). The CDR3 is 15 residues long. Germline trimming cut 2 bases from V and 2 bases from J; bases unmatched to any gene: 5. The CDR3 DNA follows: TGTGCCTGGAGTTACACTAGCGGGTTCACAGATACGCAGTATTTT. Its translation is CAWSYTSGFTDTQYF.

This clonotype was counted a single time. The chain carries TRBV7-2 and TRBJ2-1; tentatively, D is TRBD1 (5 bases). Germline V CDR1 and CDR2: SGHTA, FQGNSA. CDR3 size: 15 residues. The V end was cut by 5 bases, the J end by 5 bases, with 16 bases between. CDR3 region: CASSPQKGFNNEQFF. The CDR3 DNA sequence: TGTGCCAGCAGCCCTCAGAAGGGGTTCAACAATGAGCAGTTCTTC.

The V and J genes are TRBV19 and TRBJ1-5; D uncertain. CDR1 and CDR2 (germline): LNHDA, SQIVND (reference sequence). The CDR3 loop spans 13 amino acids. Deletions cut 10 bases from V and 4 bases from J, with 14 bases between. This chain's CDR3 is CANLAGENQPQHF. The CDR3 bases are TGTGCCAACCTAGCTGGTGAAAATCAGCCCCAGCATTTT.

The chain joins TRBV30 to TRBJ2-7; D might be TRBD1 (5 bases). The CDR3 runs to 13 residues. Germline values: CDR1 GTSNPN, CDR2 SVGIG (reference sequence). V lost 1 base to trimming and J lost 3 bases, with 10 bases between them. The CDR3 DNA follows: TGTGCCTGGAGTGCAGACAGCTACTACGAGCAGTACTTC. Encoded protein: CAWSADSYYEQYF. Full variable domain (remainder filled in from reference TRBV30 and TRBJ2-7): SQTIHQWPATLVQPVGSPLSLECTVEGTSNPNLYWYRQAAGRGLQLLFYSVGIGQISSEVPQNLSASRPQDRQFILSSKKLLLSDSGFYLCAWSADSYYEQYFGPGTRLTVT.

This clonotype showed up many times. The rearrangement uses TRBV20-1 and TRBJ1-5; D might be TRBD1 (6 bases). Trimming left V 7 bases short and J 0 bases short, with 25 bases between. The CDR3 contains 18 residues. CDR1 DFQATT and CDR2 SNEGSKA come from the germline V gene (reference sequence). Here the CDR3 DNA reads TGCAGTGTTTTTCTTCGGACAGCAGCCCTCTATAGCAATCAGCCCCAGCATTTT. This sequence encodes CSVFLRTAALYSNQPQHF.

This clonotype was detected many times. The rearrangement joins TRBV29-1 to TRBJ1-1; D is ambiguous. CDR1 and CDR2 from the germline V gene are SQVTM and ANQGSEA. Trimming took 0 bases from V and 7 from J, leaving 15 bases between them. The CDR3 is made up of 14 amino acids. Here the CDR3 reads CSVEEEGGLSEAFF. The CDR3 bases are TGCAGCGTTGAAGAAGAAGGAGGTTTGAGTGAAGCTTTCTTT.

As to this clonotype: Only one base separates this from a far larger clonotype, so it likely reflects a read error. This rearrangement joins TRBV27 to TRBJ1-2, with D tentatively TRBD1 (6 bases). CDR1 and CDR2 (germline): MNHEY, SMNVEV (reference sequence). This CDR3 has 13 residues. V was pared by 11 bases and J by 4 bases, with 17 bases between. CDR3 amino acids: CAGSGGVIYGYTF. CDR3 DNA sequence: TGTGCCGGCTCCGGGGGCGTCATCTATGGCTACACCTTC.

V gene TRBV5-6 combines with J gene TRBJ2-7; TRBD1 might be the D (6 bases). The V and J ends lost 0 bases and 7 bases respectively, with 17 bases between them. CDR1 and CDR2 from the germline V gene are SGHDT and YYEEEE. This CDR3 has 15 amino acids. The CDR3 DNA follows: TGTGCCAGCAGCTTGGAGGGGGACCTCTTGGGAGAGCAGTACTTC. This translates into CASSLEGDLLGEQYF.

V is TRBV14 and J is TRBJ1-3; D uncertain. V was clipped by 0 bases and J by 0 bases, with 15 bases between them. Germline values: CDR1 SGHDN, CDR2 FVKESK. The CDR3 is 18 residues long. For the CDR3, the DNA is TGTGCCAGCAGCCAAGAAGAGAGATGGCGAAGCTCTGGAAACACCATATATTTT. As protein: CASSQEERWRSSGNTIYF.

This clonotype appeared many times. The gene calls are TRBV4-1 and TRBJ2-1; D call uncertain. The CDR3 is 17 residues long. Per germline, CDR1 MGHRA and CDR2 YSYEKL. V lost 0 bases to trimming and J lost 0 bases, with 12 bases between them. The CDR3 loop reads CASSQESFQSSYNEQFF. For the CDR3, the DNA is TGCGCCAGCAGCCAAGAAAGCTTCCAGAGCTCCTACAATGAGCAGTTCTTC.

The rearrangement links TRBV6-5 to TRBJ1-2; D is unresolved. From germline, CDR1 is MNHEY and CDR2 SVGAGI. V lost 2 bases and J lost 2, with 12 bases in between. CDR3 length equals 15 residues. CDR3 amino acids: CASSYQGGPNYGYTF. As DNA, the CDR3 is TGTGCCAGCAGTTACCAAGGAGGGCCCAACTATGGCTACACCTTC.

This clonotype was counted many times. The chain's CDR3 is CASSLGGNSYEQYF. For the CDR3, the DNA is TGTGCCAGCAGTTTGGGAGGGAACTCCTACGAGCAGTACTTC. V is TRBV28 and J is TRBJ2-7, with TRBD2 identical over 7 bases. This CDR3 spans 14 amino acids. Germline CDR1 is MDHEN and CDR2 is SYDVKM. With 3 bases clipped from V and 0 bases from J, the junction kept 2 bases outside the gene matches.

The chain carries TRBV4-2 and TRBJ2-5, with 14 bases lining up with TRBD2. The ends lost 0 bases at V and 4 bases at J; junction bases unmatched: 1. The CDR3 runs 16 residues. Germline CDR1 and CDR2: LGHNA and YNFKEQ. CDR3 loop: CASSQDGLAGGETQYF. The DNA for the CDR3 is TGTGCCAGCAGCCAAGACGGACTAGCGGGGGGAGAGACCCAGTACTTC.